The source of this T cell receptor (beta chain) is a study of siplizumab effects on memory and regulatory T cells. Per the germline V gene, CDR1 is SGHTA and CDR2 is FQGNSA. V was pared by 7 bases and J by 3 bases, with 17 bases between. CDR3 length equals 15 residues. Only in-frame clones appear in the TCRdb table, and some are missing; sequencing was by immunoSEQ multiplex PCR. The sample lists about 91,000 clones, over 85% occurring once. This chain connects TRBV7-2 to TRBJ2-3, with D uncertain. Input material: CD8+ T cells sorted from blood. The sequence came from a human donor in good health. CDR3 nucleotides: TGTGCCAGCACCCTACTTAGTATGTCAACAGATACGCAGTATTTT. Translated, it gives CASTLLSMSTDTQYF.